The clone carrying this TCR beta chain showed up just a few times. Its specificity is unknown. Unique molecular identifiers had been added to the TCR beta cDNA libraries. A single record per CDR3 protein comes from TCRdb applying MiXCR to the PCR reads. The table records 750,000 to 950,000 distinct CDR3 sequences, around 45% of them present only once. This record belongs to a study of post-analysis software for immune sequencing data. General study findings and limits: Diversity measured as normalized Chao1 was significantly lower in multiple sclerosis patients than in controls. Among four to six TRBV segments more frequent in patients than controls were TRBV5-6, TRBV5-1 and TRBV20-1.

The CDR3 has 11 residues. Germline V CDR1 and CDR2: SQVTM, ANQGSEA. Trimming took off 2 bases at V and 5 bases at J, with 4 bases between the two ends. The chain couples TRBV29-1 to TRBJ2-1; D gene unclear. The source material was blood. This clonotype was obtained from a girl aged 5 to 17 with multiple sclerosis. Here the CDR3 reads CSVEINNEQFF. The CDR3 coding sequence is TGCAGCGTTGAAATTAACAATGAGCAGTTCTTC.